The entry below describes one T cell receptor beta chain. The entry originates in a study of T cells in tumors after PD-1 blockade. About the study: During anti-PD-1 treatment, some patients continued daily vismodegib 150 mg. Blood samples averaged 113,528 templates (range about 21,000-257,772) and some 35,000 unique clonotypes.

Assay: immunoSEQ multiplex PCR; the TCRdb copy retains only in-frame clones and omits some. The table has about 33,000 clones, around 80% seen once. Germline V gives CDR1 LGHNA, CDR2 YSLEER. The length of the CDR3 is 15 residues. Trimming took 4 bases from V and 4 from J; bases not matched to a gene: 6. The material was PBMCs, obtained before anti-PD-1 treatment. The receptor's source is a human donor with basal cell carcinoma. V gene TRBV4-3 combines with J gene TRBJ2-3; 9 positions match TRBD2. In nucleotides, the CDR3 is TGCGCCAGCAGCCCTCGCGGGGGGGTGGCAGATACGCAGTATTTT. Protein product: CASSPRGGVADTQYF.